This T cell receptor beta chain is from a study of cytomegalovirus exposure and HLA in healthy donors. Measured with immunoSEQ multiplex PCR; TCRdb has only the in-frame clones, and not every one. The sample consists of approximately 150,000 clones, roughly nine tenths of them appearing once. Germline loops: CDR1 MNHEY, CDR2 SMNVEV (reference sequence). This CDR3 is built from 15 residues. Germline trimming cut 8 bases from V and 2 bases from J; bases unmatched to any gene: 10. This chain links TRBV27 with TRBJ2-3; TRBD1 aligns across 7 bases. The TCR comes from a woman younger than 30 in good health and CMV-seropositive. Sequenced: PBMCs. CDR3 loop: CASRLGTVFTDTQYF. CDR3 DNA: TGTGCCAGCCGGCTCGGGACAGTGTTCACAGATACGCAGTATTTT.